This record looks at one TCR beta chain sequence and its context. Its antigen is unknown. CDR3 length equals 16 residues. Per germline, CDR1 SGHKS and CDR2 YYEKEE (reference sequence). V trimming: 1 base; J trimming: 3 bases; junction bases outside the gene matches: 7. Generation of TCR cDNA used 5'RACE template switching (which added a universal primer site and UMIs). One entry per CDR3 protein, called by TCRdb with MiXCR from the 5' RACE reads. In the table there are 450,000 to 650,000 distinct CDR3 sequences, roughly 13% of which are singletons. The sample is drawn from a study of T cells after yellow fever vaccination. Study results and caveats: Abundant clonotypes from the bulk population could contaminate FACS-sorted repertoires. Among all clonotypes, a small share was observed in both CD4 and CD8 compartments. The booster saw the reappearance of most primary-vaccination clones (roughly 96% CD4, 88% CD8).

The source material was PBMCs, sampled on the day of the yellow fever booster vaccination. The sequence came from a man younger than 45 who received the YFV17D yellow fever vaccine. The rearrangement links TRBV5-5 to TRBJ2-3, with 8 bases matching TRBD2. CDR3 nucleotide sequence: TGTGCCAGCAGCTTGATTAGCGGGAAGGGGACAGATACGCAGTATTTT. Its protein product is CASSLISGKGTDTQYF.